A selection of T cell receptor beta chains follows, all from one sample in a study of shared clonotypes between healthy human individuals. The table came from immunoSEQ multiplex PCR; TCRdb's copy has only in-frame clones and leaves some out. This table has about 1.5 million clones, under 99% appearing once. The sequenced sample consisted of naive CD4+ T cells sorted from blood. The receptor set was obtained from a man aged 25 to 40 in good health. Both conserved end residues are part of each CDR3. Each record gives: V gene, J gene, CDR3 protein.

>TRBV7-2|TRBJ1-4
CASSPDRVLSTNEKLFF
>TRBV27|TRBJ1-4
CASRVLGRTNEKLFF
>TRBV4-3|TRBJ2-3
CASSQEGRGYTDTQYF
>TRBV9|TRBJ2-2
CASSRGGTTLNTGELFF
>TRBV5-1|TRBJ2-7
CASSFDGSNEQYF
>TRBV5-4|TRBJ2-5
CASSSDLTGETQYF
>TRBV5-6|TRBJ1-2
CASRPAPGQGGYTF
>TRBV19|TRBJ2-1
CASSGLMTGGAYNEQFF
>TRBV5-4|TRBJ2-1
CASSGRGNEQFF
>TRBV29-1|TRBJ1-2
CSVSDRGYTF
>TRBV6-1|TRBJ2-7
CASSEEREESYEQYF
>TRBV9|TRBJ2-7
CASARRALPRYEQYF
>TRBV15|TRBJ1-1
CATSTAGGTEAFF
>TRBV5-1|TRBJ2-7
CASSFSEGSSYEQYF
>TRBV5-1|TRBJ2-1
CASSRIGTGAHNEQFF
>TRBV11-1|TRBJ2-5
CASSLDRSTRIETQYF
>TRBV7-9|TRBJ2-3
CASSGVDTQYF
>TRBV5-1|TRBJ2-5
CASSLRTIQETQYF
>TRBV7-2|TRBJ2-3
CASSLDRTDTQYF
>TRBV28|TRBJ1-1
CASSFTSEAFF
>TRBV5-6|TRBJ1-3
CASSLYGNTIYF
>TRBV5-1|TRBJ2-1
CASSLDRVNEQFF
>TRBV6-1|TRBJ2-7
CASSSDRSSYEQYF
>TRBV6-5|TRBJ1-5
CASSYQTNQPQHF
>TRBV15|TRBJ2-5
CATSRDNLREGGETQYF
>TRBV6-1|TRBJ2-7
CASRTGRTYEQYF
>TRBV7-2|TRBJ1-3
CASSLVSASSGNTIYF
>TRBV30|TRBJ2-5
CAWSGTRETQYF
>TRBV5-4|TRBJ2-5
CASSLEGRGLTETQYF
>TRBV9|TRBJ1-1
CASSNTGANTEAFF
>TRBV7-2|TRBJ2-7
CASSFSSGRSEQYF
>TRBV18|TRBJ2-5
CASRLTGLETQYF
>TRBV7-2|TRBJ2-7
CASSLAGGENYEQYF
>TRBV5-1|TRBJ1-4
CASSLEGTGFEKLFF
>TRBV5-5|TRBJ2-7
CASSLDPAGGIKAYF
>TRBV7-9|TRBJ2-1
CASSSGEGPHNEQFF
>TRBV15|TRBJ1-5
CATSRAGAGQPQHF
>TRBV7-9|TRBJ2-5
CASSLQGRGTQYF
>TRBV7-2|TRBJ2-7
CASSPYPQAGMFEQYF
>TRBV7-2|TRBJ2-7
CASSRAGATYEQYF
>TRBV7-9|TRBJ2-7
CASTRGQIYEQYF
>TRBV19|TRBJ2-7
CASSSGPRVSYEQYF
>TRBV5-1|TRBJ2-3
CASSRRGGISSTDTQYF
>TRBV2|TRBJ2-5
CASRGETQYF
>TRBV2|TRBJ2-1
CASSEPGLAPYNEQFF
>TRBV10-1|TRBJ2-3
CATGERYFNSEDTQYF
>TRBV9|TRBJ2-7
CASSVAPTGGYGQYF
>TRBV7-2|TRBJ1-5
CASSLQGDKPQHF
>TRBV5-1|TRBJ2-2
CASSLRLRGQANTGELFF
>TRBV7-8|TRBJ2-7
CASSSPGTRTYEQYF
>TRBV5-1|TRBJ2-1
CASSLTTSGYNEQFF
>TRBV28|TRBJ1-1
CASRPPDRREAFF
>TRBV18|TRBJ2-7
CASSQTGDLYEQYF
>TRBV5-1|TRBJ2-2
CASSLDRPNTGELFF
>TRBV5-1|TRBJ1-1
CASSLAGGVRSTEAFF
>TRBV6-5|TRBJ2-7
CASSYTSGKSSYEQYF
>TRBV5-6|TRBJ2-7
CASSQVGVLAAYEQYF